This T cell receptor beta chain comes out of a study of T cell repertoires in cytomegalovirus infection. About this clonotype itself: The antigen remains undetermined.

Germline loops: CDR1 SGDLS, CDR2 YYNGEE. The V end lost 0 bases, the J end lost 8 bases, and 9 bases lay between the germline ends. The length of the CDR3 is 13 residues. TCRdb reprocessed the reads with MiXCR, giving one entry per CDR3 protein. The sample yields about 920,000 distinct CDR3 sequences, approximately 33% seen once. The chain employs TRBV9 and TRBJ1-5; D ambiguous. The sample was cultured CD8+ T cells from PBMCs, taken from culture after CMV antigen stimulation. The clonotype comes from a human donor in good health (CMV status not recorded). Some clones in this sample may be carry-over from other donors' samples. The CDR3 DNA reads as TGTGCCAGCAGCGTAGACCCTCGTGAGCCCCAGCATTTT. It translates to CASSVDPREPQHF.